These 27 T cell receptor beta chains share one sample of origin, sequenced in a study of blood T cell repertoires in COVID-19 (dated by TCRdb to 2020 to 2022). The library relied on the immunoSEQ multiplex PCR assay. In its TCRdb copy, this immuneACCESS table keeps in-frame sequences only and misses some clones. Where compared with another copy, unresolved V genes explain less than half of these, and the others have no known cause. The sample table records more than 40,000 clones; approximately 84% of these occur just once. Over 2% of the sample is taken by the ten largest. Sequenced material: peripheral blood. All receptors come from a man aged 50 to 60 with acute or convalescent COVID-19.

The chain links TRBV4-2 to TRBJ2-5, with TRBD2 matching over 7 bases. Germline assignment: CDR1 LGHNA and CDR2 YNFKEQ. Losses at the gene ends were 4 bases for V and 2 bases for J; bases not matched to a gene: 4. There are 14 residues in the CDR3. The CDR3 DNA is TGTGCCAGCAGCCCCAGCGGGGTTCAAGAGACCCAGTACTTC. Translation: CASSPSGVQETQYF.

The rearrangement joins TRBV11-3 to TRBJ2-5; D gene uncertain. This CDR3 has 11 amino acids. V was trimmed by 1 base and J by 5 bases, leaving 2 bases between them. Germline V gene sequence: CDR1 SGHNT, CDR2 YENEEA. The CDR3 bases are TGTGCCAGCAGCTTAGCGGAGACCCAGTACTTC. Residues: CASSLAETQYF.

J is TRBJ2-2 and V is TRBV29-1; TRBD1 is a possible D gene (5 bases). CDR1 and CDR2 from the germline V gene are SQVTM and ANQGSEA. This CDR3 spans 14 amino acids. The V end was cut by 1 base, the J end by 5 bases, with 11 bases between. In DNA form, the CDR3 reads TGCAGCGTTGAAGGACCCAGGGAAACCGGGGAGCTGTTTTTT. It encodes CSVEGPRETGELFF.

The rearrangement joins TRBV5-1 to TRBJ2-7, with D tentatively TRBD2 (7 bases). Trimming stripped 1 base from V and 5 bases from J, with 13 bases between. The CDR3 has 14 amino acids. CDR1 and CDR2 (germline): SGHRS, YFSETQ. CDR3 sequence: CASSLRGGVDEQYF. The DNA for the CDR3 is TGCGCCAGCAGCTTGAGAGGGGGGGTCGACGAGCAGTACTTC.

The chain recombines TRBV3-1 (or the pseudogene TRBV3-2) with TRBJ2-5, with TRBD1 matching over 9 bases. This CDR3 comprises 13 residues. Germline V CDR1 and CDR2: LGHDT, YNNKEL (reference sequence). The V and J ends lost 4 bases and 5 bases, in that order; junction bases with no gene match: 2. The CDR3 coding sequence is TGTGCCAGCAGCCGTGGACAGGGGGAGACCCAGTACTTC. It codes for CASSRGQGETQYF.

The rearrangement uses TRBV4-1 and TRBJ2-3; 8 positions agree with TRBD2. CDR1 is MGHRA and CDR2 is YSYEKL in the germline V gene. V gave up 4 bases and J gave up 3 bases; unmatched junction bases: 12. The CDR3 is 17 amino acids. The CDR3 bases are TGCGCCAGCAGCCCCTCAGGGACTAGGGGGAGGACAGATACGCAGTATTTT. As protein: CASSPSGTRGRTDTQYF.

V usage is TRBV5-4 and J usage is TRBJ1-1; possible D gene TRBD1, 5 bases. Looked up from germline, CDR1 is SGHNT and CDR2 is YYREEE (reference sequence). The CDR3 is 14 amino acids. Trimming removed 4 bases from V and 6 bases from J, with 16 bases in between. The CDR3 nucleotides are TGTGCCAGCAGCCTTCAGGGCTCCCAGGCTGAAGCTTTCTTT. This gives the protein CASSLQGSQAEAFF.

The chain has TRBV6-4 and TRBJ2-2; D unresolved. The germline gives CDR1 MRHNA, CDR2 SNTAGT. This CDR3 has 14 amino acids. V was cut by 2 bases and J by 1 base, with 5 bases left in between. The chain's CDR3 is CASSDLRNTGELFF. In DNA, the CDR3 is TGTGCCAGCAGTGACCTCAGGAACACCGGGGAGCTGTTTTTT.

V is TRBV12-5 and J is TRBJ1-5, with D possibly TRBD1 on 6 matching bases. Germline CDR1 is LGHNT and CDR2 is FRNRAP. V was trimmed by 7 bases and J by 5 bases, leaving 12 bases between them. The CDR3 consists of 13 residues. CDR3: CASAEGGDQPQHF. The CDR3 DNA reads TGTGCTAGTGCCGAGGGGGGGGATCAGCCCCAGCATTTT.

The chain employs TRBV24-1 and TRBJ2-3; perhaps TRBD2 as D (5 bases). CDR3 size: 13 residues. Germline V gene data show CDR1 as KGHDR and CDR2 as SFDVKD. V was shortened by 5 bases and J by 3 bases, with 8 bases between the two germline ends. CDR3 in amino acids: CATSGGRTDTQYF. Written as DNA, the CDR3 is TGTGCCACCAGTGGAGGGCGGACAGATACGCAGTATTTT.

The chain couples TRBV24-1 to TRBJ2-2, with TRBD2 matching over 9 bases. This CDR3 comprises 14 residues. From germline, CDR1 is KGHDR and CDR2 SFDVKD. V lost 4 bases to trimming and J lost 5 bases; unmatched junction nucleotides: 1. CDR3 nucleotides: TGTGCCACCAGTGAAAGCGGGGGGACCGGGGAGCTGTTTTTT. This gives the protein CATSESGGTGELFF.

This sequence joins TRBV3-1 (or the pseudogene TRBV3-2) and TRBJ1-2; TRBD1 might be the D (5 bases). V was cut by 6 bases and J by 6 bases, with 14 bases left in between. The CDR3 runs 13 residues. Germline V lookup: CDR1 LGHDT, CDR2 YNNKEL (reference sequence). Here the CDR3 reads CASRLGREDGYTF. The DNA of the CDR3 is TGTGCCAGCAGACTGGGACGGGAGGATGGCTACACCTTC.

CDR3 DNA: TGCGCCAGCTCGCCGGGACAGGGATATGATGAGCAGTTCTTC. Its translation is CASSPGQGYDEQFF. The chain carries TRBV5-1 and TRBJ2-1, with TRBD1 identical over 9 bases. The CDR3 extends over 14 amino acids. CDR1 and CDR2 from the germline V gene are SGHRS and YFSETQ. J lost 8 bases, V lost 7 bases, and 10 bases had no gene match.

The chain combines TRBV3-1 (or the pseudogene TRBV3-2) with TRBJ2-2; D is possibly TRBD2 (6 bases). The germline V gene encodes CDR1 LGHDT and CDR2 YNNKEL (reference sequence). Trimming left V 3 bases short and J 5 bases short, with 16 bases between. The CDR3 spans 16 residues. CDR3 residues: CASSHQLAGSTGELFF. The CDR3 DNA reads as TGTGCCAGCAGCCACCAACTAGCCGGGAGTACCGGGGAGCTGTTTTTT.

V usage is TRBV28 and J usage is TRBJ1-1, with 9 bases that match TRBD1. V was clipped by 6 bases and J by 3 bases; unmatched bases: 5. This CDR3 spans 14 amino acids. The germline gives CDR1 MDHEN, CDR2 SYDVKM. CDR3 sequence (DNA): TGTGCCAGCAGCGAACAGGGGGCGGACACTGAAGCTTTCTTT. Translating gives CASSEQGADTEAFF.

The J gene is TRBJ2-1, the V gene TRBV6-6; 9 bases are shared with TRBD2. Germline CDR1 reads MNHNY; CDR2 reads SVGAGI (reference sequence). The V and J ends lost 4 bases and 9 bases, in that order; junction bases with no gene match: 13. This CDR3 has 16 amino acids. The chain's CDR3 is CASSSRPKREVSEQFF. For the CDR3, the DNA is TGTGCCAGCAGTTCTCGTCCCAAGCGGGAGGTGAGTGAGCAGTTCTTC.

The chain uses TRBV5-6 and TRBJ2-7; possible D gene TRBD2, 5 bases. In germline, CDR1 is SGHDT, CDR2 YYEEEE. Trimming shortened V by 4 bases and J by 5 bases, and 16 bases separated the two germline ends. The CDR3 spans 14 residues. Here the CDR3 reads CASSGSVNLHEQYF. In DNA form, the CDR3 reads TGTGCCAGCAGCGGGAGCGTTAACCTCCACGAGCAGTACTTC. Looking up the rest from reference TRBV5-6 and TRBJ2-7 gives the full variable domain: DAGVTQSPTHLIKTRGQQVTLRCSPKSGHDTVSWYQQALGQGPQFIFQYYEEEERQRGNFPDRFSGHQFPNYSSELNVNALLLGDSALYLCASSGSVNLHEQYFGPGTRLTVT.

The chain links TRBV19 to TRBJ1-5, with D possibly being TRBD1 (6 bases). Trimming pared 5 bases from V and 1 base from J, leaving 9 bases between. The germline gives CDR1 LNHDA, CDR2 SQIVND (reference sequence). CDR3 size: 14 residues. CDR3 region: CASSRGASNQPQHF. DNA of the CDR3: TGTGCCAGTAGTCGGGGGGCGAGCAATCAGCCCCAGCATTTT.

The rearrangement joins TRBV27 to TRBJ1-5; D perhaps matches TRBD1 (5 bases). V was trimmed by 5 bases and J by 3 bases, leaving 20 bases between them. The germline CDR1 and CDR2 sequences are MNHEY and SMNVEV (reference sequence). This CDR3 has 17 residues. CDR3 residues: CASSPPSVDRNNQPQHF. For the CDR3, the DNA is TGTGCCAGCAGTCCCCCCAGCGTTGACAGAAACAATCAGCCCCAGCATTTT.

Here the CDR3 DNA reads TGTGCCAGCAGTTACAGGGGGGATACGCAGTATTTT. It codes for CASSYRGDTQYF. The chain couples TRBV6-6 to TRBJ2-3; maybe TRBD1 (6 bases). The ends were cut back, 2 bases at V and 6 bases at J, with 6 bases in the middle. CDR3 length: 12 amino acids. The V gene's germline CDR1 is MNHNY and CDR2 SVGAGI (reference sequence).

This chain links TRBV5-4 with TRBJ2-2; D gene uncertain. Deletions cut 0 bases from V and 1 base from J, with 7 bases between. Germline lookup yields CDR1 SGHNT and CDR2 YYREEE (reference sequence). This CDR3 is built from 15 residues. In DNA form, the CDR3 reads TGTGCCAGCAGCTTGGCCGTTCGGAACACCGGGGAGCTGTTTTTT. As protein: CASSLAVRNTGELFF.

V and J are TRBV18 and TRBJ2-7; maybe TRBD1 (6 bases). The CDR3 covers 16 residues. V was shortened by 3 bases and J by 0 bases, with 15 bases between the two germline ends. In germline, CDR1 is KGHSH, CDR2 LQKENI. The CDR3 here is CASSPAPDSTSYEQYF. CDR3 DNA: TGTGCCAGCTCACCGGCCCCGGACAGTACCTCCTACGAGCAGTACTTC.

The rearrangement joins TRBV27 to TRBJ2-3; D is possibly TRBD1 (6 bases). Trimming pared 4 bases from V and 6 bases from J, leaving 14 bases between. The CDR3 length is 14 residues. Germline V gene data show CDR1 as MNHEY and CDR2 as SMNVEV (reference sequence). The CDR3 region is CASSSRGLQDTQYF. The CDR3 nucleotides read TGTGCCAGCAGTTCCAGGGGTTTGCAGGATACGCAGTATTTT.

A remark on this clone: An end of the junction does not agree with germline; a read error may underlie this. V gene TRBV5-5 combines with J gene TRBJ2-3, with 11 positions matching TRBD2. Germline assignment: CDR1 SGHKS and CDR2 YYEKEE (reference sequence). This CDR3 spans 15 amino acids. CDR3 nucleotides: TGTGCCAGCAGCTTGGAATATAGCGGGGGGGCGCCCGGGAATTTT. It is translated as CASSLEYSGGAPGNF.

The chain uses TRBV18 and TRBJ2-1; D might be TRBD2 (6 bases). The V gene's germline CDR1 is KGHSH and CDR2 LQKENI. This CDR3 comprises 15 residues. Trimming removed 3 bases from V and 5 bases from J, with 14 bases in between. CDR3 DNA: TGTGCCAGCTCACCGGGGACTGGATGGCACAATGAGCAGTTCTTC. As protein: CASSPGTGWHNEQFF.

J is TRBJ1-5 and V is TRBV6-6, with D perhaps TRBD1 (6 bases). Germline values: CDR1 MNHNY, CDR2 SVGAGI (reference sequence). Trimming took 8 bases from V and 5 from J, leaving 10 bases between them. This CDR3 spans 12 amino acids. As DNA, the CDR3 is TGTGCCAGCCGGTCAGGGGATCAGCCCCAGCATTTT. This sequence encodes CASRSGDQPQHF.

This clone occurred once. The CDR3: CASSWLADNTGELFF. For the CDR3, the DNA is TGTGCCAGCAGCTGGCTAGCTGATAACACCGGGGAGCTGTTTTTT. The rearrangement joins TRBV2 to TRBJ2-2; D might be TRBD2 (5 bases). Germline assignment: CDR1 SNHLY and CDR2 FYNNEI. The CDR3 extends over 15 amino acids. With 6 bases removed from V and 2 bases from J, the gap between germline ends came to 13 bases.